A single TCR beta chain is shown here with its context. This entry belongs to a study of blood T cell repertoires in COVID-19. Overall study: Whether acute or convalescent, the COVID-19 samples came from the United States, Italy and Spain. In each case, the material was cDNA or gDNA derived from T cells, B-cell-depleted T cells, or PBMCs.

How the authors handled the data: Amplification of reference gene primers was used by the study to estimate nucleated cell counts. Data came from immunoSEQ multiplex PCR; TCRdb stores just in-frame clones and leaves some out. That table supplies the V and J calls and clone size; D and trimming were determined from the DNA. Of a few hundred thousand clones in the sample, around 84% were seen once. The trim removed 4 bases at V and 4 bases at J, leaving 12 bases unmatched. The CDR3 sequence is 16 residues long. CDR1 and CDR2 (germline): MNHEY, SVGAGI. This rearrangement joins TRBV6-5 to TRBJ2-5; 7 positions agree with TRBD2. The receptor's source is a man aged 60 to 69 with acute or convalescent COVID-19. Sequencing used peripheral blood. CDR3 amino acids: CASSSVRTSFGETQYF. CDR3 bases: TGTGCCAGCAGTTCGGTTCGGACTAGTTTCGGAGAGACCCAGTACTTC.